The entry below gives a single T cell receptor beta chain sequence along with its context. The sample is drawn from a study of control samples from healthy donors and cancer patients. Method: immunoSEQ multiplex PCR; TCRdb's copy keeps in-frame clones and lacks some. The profile shows about 190,000 clones, about 90% of them singletons. The CDR3 extends over 17 amino acids. J gave up 0 bases and V 6 bases, and 3 bases lay outside the gene matches. The germline V gene encodes CDR1 SEHNR and CDR2 FQNEAQ (reference sequence). This TCR was sampled from a man aged 25 to 40 in good health. Material for sequencing was blood. V is TRBV7-9 and J is TRBJ2-2; 14 bases are a match to TRBD2. CDR3 sequence: CASRKTSGGANTGELFF. CDR3 bases: TGTGCCAGCAGAAAGACTAGCGGGGGGGCGAACACCGGGGAGCTGTTTTTT.